Listed below are T cell receptor beta chains from one sample, sequenced in a study of T cell therapy after organ transplantation. No antigens are known for them. Sequencing was performed with immunoSEQ multiplex PCR; in TCRdb, only in-frame clones are kept and a portion is missing. The sample shows almost 20,000 clones, about four fifths of them seen only once. Material: CD8+ T cells from blood, obtained after autologous CMV-specific T cell therapy. Receptors were obtained from a human patient who had received a solid organ transplant and had CMV disease. Some T cells may originate from the graft donor. Each CDR3 is given with its conserved first and last residue. D genes are given only for firm matches. Some rows have no size entry. The others give once, few or many, or a class for an expanded clone.

D gene,clone size,V gene,J gene,CDR3 DNA,CDR3 protein
TRBD1,few,TRBV29-1,TRBJ1-5,TGCAGTGTTGAGGCAGGGGGCAGTCAGCCCCAGCATTTT,CSVEAGGSQPQHF
.,once,TRBV30,TRBJ1-1,TGTGCCTGGAGTGTGTCGCGCACTGAAGCTTTCTTT,CAWSVSRTEAFF
.,once,TRBV9,TRBJ2-7,TGTGCCAGCAGCCCCACGGGCTACGAGCAGTACTTC,CASSPTGYEQYF
.,.,TRBV5-8,TRBJ1-3,TGTGCCAGCAGCTTGGTTCGGGGGAGCTCTGGAAACACCATATATTTT,CASSLVRGSSGNTIYF
.,.,TRBV19,TRBJ2-2,TGTGCCAGTAGTGATGGGTGGACCGGGGAGCTGTTTTTT,CASSDGWTGELFF
.,.,TRBV25-1,TRBJ2-3,TGTGCCAGCAGTGCCGGGGTAGTTCAGTATTTT,CASSAGVVQYF
.,.,TRBV13,TRBJ2-7,TGTGCCAGCAGCCAGGACTCATTGCCCTACGAGCAGTACTTC,CASSQDSLPYEQYF
.,.,TRBV19,TRBJ2-1,TGTGCCAGTAGTATATTCGGGCGCACCTACAATGAGCAGTTCTTC,CASSIFGRTYNEQFF
.,.,TRBV6-6,TRBJ1-2,TGTGCCAGCAGTTACCTAGTCTCAGGGTCCCACTATGGCTACACCTTC,CASSYLVSGSHYGYTF
TRBD1,.,TRBV5-1,TRBJ2-1,TGCGCCAGCAGCGCGACAGGGTCACTGTTGAATGAGCAGTTCTTC,CASSATGSLLNEQFF
.,.,TRBV4-2,TRBJ1-2,TGTGCCAGCAGCCAAGAGAAGGTATATGGCTACACCTTC,CASSQEKVYGYTF
.,.,TRBV29-1,TRBJ1-1,TGCAGCGTTGAAGATCCCGGGGGCGTCGCTGAAGCTTTCTTT,CSVEDPGGVAEAFF
TRBD2,.,TRBV5-1,TRBJ2-5,TGCGCCAGCAGCTTGGTTCCTAGCGGGAGGGGGACCCAGTACTTC,CASSLVPSGRGTQYF
TRBD2,.,TRBV6-4,TRBJ2-1,TGTGCCAGCAGTGAGGGGCTAGCGGGAGATGAGCAGTTCTTC,CASSEGLAGDEQFF
.,.,TRBV5-1,TRBJ2-2,TGCGCCAGCAGCTTAAGTAGCCCATCGGACACCGGGGAGCTGTTTTTT,CASSLSSPSDTGELFF
.,.,TRBV7-8,TRBJ1-1,TGTGCCAGCAGCTTAGTTCCGGGGGCCGCAAACACTGAAGCTTTCTTT,CASSLVPGAANTEAFF
.,.,TRBV4-1,TRBJ2-7,TGCGCCAGCAGCCAAGATATGGGGACCCTATACGAGCAGTACTTC,CASSQDMGTLYEQYF
.,.,TRBV5-1,TRBJ2-7,TGCGCCAGCTCTAAATGGGTGACAGAACCCTACGAGCAGTACTTC,CASSKWVTEPYEQYF
.,once,TRBV7-6,TRBJ1-2,TGTGCCAGCAGCTTAAGCCGTGGGGGGATTACTAACTATGGCTACACCTTC,CASSLSRGGITNYGYTF
TRBD1,.,TRBV13,TRBJ2-7,TGTGCCAGCAGCTTGGAGGGACAGGGATACGAGCAGTACTTC,CASSLEGQGYEQYF
TRBD2,.,TRBV5-1,TRBJ2-5,TGCGCCAGCAGCTCCTCGCGGGGGAACCAAGAGACCCAGTACTTC,CASSSSRGNQETQYF
.,.,TRBV11-2,TRBJ1-1,TGTGCCAGCAGCCAAGCGAGGTTCACACAGGGTACTGAAGCTTTCTTT,CASSQARFTQGTEAFF
TRBD2,few,TRBV27,TRBJ2-1,TGTGCCAGCAGTTTAGGGACTAGCGGGGAATTCTTGAATGAGCAGTTCTTC,CASSLGTSGEFLNEQFF
TRBD1,.,TRBV6-6,TRBJ2-7,TGTGCCAGCAGTCCATCCTGGGGACAGGGCCATCAGGAGTACTTC,CASSPSWGQGHQEYF
TRBD1,few,TRBV19,TRBJ1-1,TGTGCCAGTAGTATCAGGACAGGGGGCACTGAAGCTTTCTTT,CASSIRTGGTEAFF
.,.,TRBV6-4,TRBJ2-2,TGTGCCAGCAGTGACTCGGGACAGAACACCGGGGAGCTGTTTTTT,CASSDSGQNTGELFF
.,.,TRBV11-2,TRBJ1-6,TGTGCCAGCAGCGGAGATGGACAGCTAAATTCACCCCTCCACTTT,CASSGDGQLNSPLHF
.,.,TRBV18,TRBJ1-4,TGTGCCAGCTCACCGGTGGGGGCTGGTGAAAAACTGTTTTTT,CASSPVGAGEKLFF
.,.,TRBV10-1,TRBJ2-7,TGCGCCAGCAGTGAGTCTCCCGTGACAGGAACCTCCTACGAGCAGTACTTC,CASSESPVTGTSYEQYF
TRBD1,.,TRBV27,TRBJ1-1,TGTGCCAGCAGATCTGACAGGGAGGCTGAAGCTTTCTTT,CASRSDREAEAFF
TRBD1,.,TRBV7-2,TRBJ1-2,TGTGCCAGCAGCCCCGGGGGACAGGGGGTCTATGGCTACACCTTC,CASSPGGQGVYGYTF
.,.,TRBV7-9,TRBJ1-4,TGTGCCAGCAGCTTAGCGCAGGGAGGACGTATTAATGAAAAACTGTTTTTT,CASSLAQGGRINEKLFF
.,.,TRBV5-6,TRBJ1-1,TGTGCCAGCAGCTTCCAGGGTCCTGAAGCTTTCTTT,CASSFQGPEAFF
.,.,TRBV5-4,TRBJ1-1,TGTGCCAGCAGCACCTGGACCGTGAACACTGAAGCTTTCTTT,CASSTWTVNTEAFF
.,.,TRBV5-1,TRBJ2-1,TGCGCCAGCAGCTTCAGGGTTCGGAATGAGCAGTTCTTC,CASSFRVRNEQFF
.,.,TRBV30,TRBJ2-1,TGTGCCTGGAGGTTGTACAATGAGCAGTTCTTC,CAWRLYNEQFF
TRBD1,.,TRBV10-1,TRBJ2-7,TGCGCCAGCAGTGGGGACAGCGAAACCGCCTACGAGCAGTACTTC,CASSGDSETAYEQYF